Reported below is one T cell receptor beta chain. These data come from a study of shared clonotypes between healthy human individuals. Profiling relied on immunoSEQ multiplex PCR, and the TCRdb table lists in-frame clones only, not all of them. Of 330,000 or so clones in the sample, about 74% were seen once. Donors included only healthy HIV-negative adults lacking recent acute infections or vaccinations. Memory CD4+ cells were the fraction left after CD45RA+ naive selection. Trimming at V came to 5 bases and at J to 0 bases, leaving 5 bases not matched to a gene. The CDR3 is made up of 15 amino acids. Germline values: CDR1 SEHNR, CDR2 FQNEAQ (reference sequence).

The TCR was taken from a man aged 25-40 years in good health. The sequenced material came from memory CD4+ T cells sorted from blood. Subset in this sample: CD45RA-negative fraction. V is TRBV7-9 and J is TRBJ2-3, with TRBD2 identical over 7 bases. CDR3 region: CASSLSSGSTDTQYF. The CDR3 region has the DNA TGTGCCAGCAGCCTCAGTAGCGGGAGCACAGATACGCAGTATTTT.